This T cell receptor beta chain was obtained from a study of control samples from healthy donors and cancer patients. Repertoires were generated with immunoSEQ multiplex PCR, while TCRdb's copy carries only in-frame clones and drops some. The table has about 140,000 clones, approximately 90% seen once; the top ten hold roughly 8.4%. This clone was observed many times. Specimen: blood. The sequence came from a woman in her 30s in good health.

The DNA for the CDR3 is TGTGCCAGTAGTCCACCGACAGGGCGTAATGAAAAACTGTTTTTT. Translating it yields CASSPPTGRNEKLFF. The chain couples TRBV19 to TRBJ1-4; 7 nucleotides match TRBD1. Germline-derived CDR1 and CDR2 are LNHDA and SQIVND (reference sequence). CDR3 length: 15 amino acids. The V and J ends lost 5 bases and 4 bases, in that order; junction bases with no gene match: 7.